Presented here are 24 T cell receptor beta chains from one specimen sequenced in a study of Graves' ophthalmopathy and Graves' hyperthyroidism. The TCR beta CDR3 regions underwent amplification from RNA transcripts. HTBI-primed first-round RT-PCR preceded second-round multiplex PCR. Via MiXCR, TCRdb re-called the multiplex PCR reads, giving one row per CDR3 protein. This sample has about 220,000 distinct CDR3 sequences, with 20% to 25% found just once. Material: peripheral blood. These receptors all stem from a woman aged 45 to 65 with Graves' ophthalmopathy.

The chain joins TRBV14 to TRBJ2-7; 7 bases fit TRBD1. CDR3 length: 15 residues. V gave up 4 bases and J gave up 0 bases; unmatched junction bases: 6. Per the germline V gene, CDR1 is SGHDN and CDR2 is FVKESK. The CDR3, as DNA: TGTGCCAGCAGCCGCCCCGGGACAGTCTCCTACGAGCAGTACTTC. Translation: CASSRPGTVSYEQYF.

This clonotype was seen repeatedly, ten times or more. The V gene is TRBV5-1, the J gene TRBJ2-5; D unresolved. V was shortened by 4 bases and J by 10 bases, with 23 bases between the two germline ends. The germline gives CDR1 SGHRS, CDR2 YFSETQ. The CDR3 contains 15 residues. The CDR3 here is CASSADGNLKRGQYF. The CDR3 coding sequence is TGCGCCAGCAGCGCGGACGGAAACCTCAAGAGAGGCCAGTACTTC. Complete variable domain (other parts from reference TRBV5-1 and TRBJ2-5): KAGVTQTPRYLIKTRGQQVTLSCSPISGHRSVSWYQQTPGQGLQFLFEYFSETQRNKGNFPGRFSGRQFSNSRSEMNVSTLELGDSALYLCASSADGNLKRGQYFGPGTRLLVL.

This clonotype occurred many times. This rearrangement joins TRBV11-1 to TRBJ2-7; D is ambiguous. CDR1 is SGHAT, CDR2 FQDESV, per germline (reference sequence). The germline V and J ends were trimmed by 3 bases and 5 bases, with 14 bases remaining between them. This CDR3 has 14 amino acids. The CDR3 DNA reads as TGTGCCAGCAGCTTGAATGGGCTTGTGAACGAGCAGTACTTC. Translating gives CASSLNGLVNEQYF.

This clonotype has ten or more counts. The rearrangement links TRBV13 to TRBJ2-7; 10 nucleotides align to TRBD2. The germline V gene has CDR1 PRHDT and CDR2 FYEKMQ (reference sequence). After removal of 5 bases from V and 0 bases from J, the junction contained 7 bases not matched to a gene. The CDR3 is 16 amino acids. CDR3 bases: TGTGCCAGCAGCCTCTCGGGACTAGCGTACTCCTACGAGCAGTACTTC. It codes for CASSLSGLAYSYEQYF. The variable domain in full, with the rest retrieved from reference TRBV13 and TRBJ2-7, is AAGVIQSPRHLIKEKRETATLKCYPIPRHDTVYWYQQGPGQDPQFLISFYEKMQSDKGSIPDRFSAQQFSDYHSELNMSSLELGDSALYFCASSLSGLAYSYEQYFGPGTRLTVT.

The chain joins TRBV6-1 to TRBJ1-5; 9 nucleotides align to TRBD1. This CDR3 spans 16 amino acids. The junction had 6 bases not matched to a gene; V was cut back by 6 bases and J by 0 bases. Per the germline V gene, CDR1 is MNHNS and CDR2 is SASEGT. CDR3 sequence: CASSSGTGISNQPQHF. CDR3 sequence (DNA): TGTGCCAGCAGCTCCGGGACAGGGATTAGCAATCAGCCCCAGCATTTT.

At least ten counts were recorded for this clonotype. This chain links TRBV20-1 with TRBJ2-5, with D hard to call. From germline, CDR1 is DFQATT and CDR2 SNEGSKA (reference sequence). The CDR3 totals 11 residues. V was trimmed by 7 bases and J by 3 bases, leaving 9 bases between them. The CDR3 is CSGHRKETQYF. The CDR3 DNA sequence: TGCAGTGGACACCGGAAAGAGACCCAGTACTTC.

The CDR3 region has the DNA TGTGCCAGCTCACAAGACAGGGGCGCTGAAGCTTTCTTT. Translation gives CASSQDRGAEAFF. This chain uses TRBV18 with TRBJ1-1, with 8 bases matching TRBD1. This CDR3 contains 13 residues. Germline V CDR1 and CDR2: KGHSH, LQKENI. Trimming cost V 4 bases and J 6 bases; bases outside gene matches: 4.

The rearrangement links TRBV11-2 to TRBJ2-2; TRBD2 matches 10 bases. CDR3 length equals 16 residues. CDR1 and CDR2 (germline): SGHAT, FQNNGV. V gave up 2 bases and J gave up 5 bases; unmatched junction bases: 5. The CDR3 reads CASSLLAGVGTGELFF. CDR3 coding DNA: TGTGCCAGCAGCTTACTAGCGGGAGTAGGTACCGGGGAGCTGTTTTTT.

This clonotype has more than one count but fewer than ten. A single base separates this from a much larger clone, so it may be a read error. The chain employs TRBV2 and TRBJ2-5, with TRBD2 identical over 11 bases. Germline V lookup: CDR1 SNHLY, CDR2 FYNNEI. The CDR3 runs 13 residues. The V and J ends lost 6 bases and 5 bases, in that order; junction bases with no gene match: 2. CDR3 DNA: TGTGCCAGCAGAACTAGCGGGAGTGAGACCCAGTACTTC. Protein product: CASRTSGSETQYF.

The V gene is TRBV28, the J gene TRBJ1-3; D possibly corresponds to TRBD1 (6 bases). V was pared by 6 bases and J by 4 bases, with 10 bases between. The germline CDR1 and CDR2 sequences are MDHEN and SYDVKM. CDR3 length: 13 amino acids. The chain's CDR3 is CASRGQSGNTIYF. CDR3 in DNA: TGTGCCAGCAGGGGACAATCAGGAAACACCATATATTTT.

This clonotype was detected many times. The V call is TRBV29-1, the J call TRBJ2-7; D is ambiguous. V gave up 4 bases and J gave up 9 bases, with 19 bases separating them. Germline V CDR1 and CDR2: SQVTM, ANQGSEA. The CDR3 runs to 13 residues. The CDR3 spells CSVAMGRAGVQYF. DNA for the CDR3: TGCAGCGTTGCGATGGGCCGGGCCGGAGTGCAGTACTTC.

This clonotype has a count of ten or more. The rearrangement links TRBV25-1 to TRBJ1-6; D remains unclear. This CDR3 has 14 residues. Per germline, CDR1 MGHDK and CDR2 SYGVNS. The V end lost 4 bases, the J end lost 10 bases, and 14 bases lay between the germline ends. The CDR3 nucleotides are TGTGCCAGCAGTGCGAGAGGAATGGGATCACCCCTCCACTTT. Protein sequence: CASSARGMGSPLHF.

This clonotype has a handful of counts. The chain uses TRBV27 and TRBJ2-7; D not certain. The CDR3 is 15 residues long. Germline-derived CDR1 and CDR2 are MNHEY and SMNVEV (reference sequence). Deletions cut 3 bases from V and 1 base from J, with 13 bases between. CDR3 in DNA: TGTGCCAGCAGTTTTTGGTCTAGTTGGTCCTACGAGCAGTACTTC. Translation: CASSFWSSWSYEQYF.

In its sample, this clonotype was seen many times. The rearrangement links TRBV12-3 or TRBV12-4 to TRBJ2-2; no clear D gene. V was pared by 7 bases and J by 5 bases, with 11 bases between. The CDR3 is 13 residues long. In DNA, the CDR3 is TGTGCCAGCAACAACGTATGGACCGGGGAGCTGTTTTTT. Residues: CASNNVWTGELFF.

As for this clonotype: One junction end disagrees with the germline gene, perhaps due to a read error. CDR3: CSTREGYTF. CDR3 DNA sequence: TGCAGTACTAGAGAAGGCTACACCTTC. This rearrangement joins TRBV20-1 to TRBJ1-2; D remains ambiguous. The CDR3 totals 9 residues. The V gene's germline CDR1 is DFQATT and CDR2 SNEGSKA (reference sequence).

V and J are TRBV30 and TRBJ2-7, with 9 bases identical to TRBD1. The CDR3 consists of 14 residues. Trimming took 7 bases from V and 3 from J; bases not matched to a gene: 10. Germline V gene sequence: CDR1 GTSNPN, CDR2 SVGIG (reference sequence). CDR3 residues: CAYPTGQGLYEQYF. CDR3 nucleotides: TGTGCCTACCCTACGGGACAGGGTCTCTACGAGCAGTACTTC.

At least ten counts were recorded for this clonotype. CDR3 DNA: TGTGCCAGTAGTATAGTTGAGGGGGTCACTGAAGCTTTCTTT. Amino acids: CASSIVEGVTEAFF. The chain employs TRBV19 and TRBJ1-1; tentative D call: TRBD1 (6 bases). Trimming cost V 1 base and J 4 bases, with 10 bases left between them. The CDR3 is 14 amino acids. CDR1 LNHDA and CDR2 SQIVND come from the germline V gene (reference sequence). Full variable domain (rest looked up from reference TRBV19 and TRBJ1-1): DGGITQSPKYLFRKEGQNVTLSCEQNLNHDAMYWYRQDPGQGLRLIYYSQIVNDFQKGDIAEGYSVSREKKESFPLTVTSAQKNPTAFYLCASSIVEGVTEAFFGQGTRLTVV.

Of note for this clonotype: A much larger clone lies a single base off, so this may be a read error. The CDR3 DNA reads TGCAGTGCTAGAGATCGTGGGGCTCCTTCCTACGAGCAGTACTTC. Protein sequence: CSARDRGAPSYEQYF. The chain links TRBV20-1 to TRBJ2-7; tentatively, D is TRBD1 (5 bases). The CDR3 has 15 amino acids. Trimming left V 0 bases short and J 1 base short, with 13 bases between. Germline assignment: CDR1 DFQATT and CDR2 SNEGSKA (reference sequence).

The DNA for the CDR3 is TGTGCCAGCAGCCCTGGAGGGGCCAGGGGATTCTACGAGCAGTACTTC. This sequence encodes CASSPGGARGFYEQYF. The chain joins TRBV11-2 to TRBJ2-7, with D possibly being TRBD1 or TRBD2 (6 bases each). The V end was cut by 5 bases, the J end by 3 bases, with 20 bases between. The germline V gene encodes CDR1 SGHAT and CDR2 FQNNGV. This CDR3 spans 16 amino acids.

The chain carries TRBV12-5 and TRBJ1-1, with D possibly TRBD1 on 5 matching bases. Trimming stripped 4 bases from V and 4 bases from J, with 13 bases between. CDR3 length equals 14 residues. Germline assignment: CDR1 LGHNT and CDR2 FRNRAP. CDR3 region: CASGSSPGITEAFF. The CDR3 DNA reads TGTGCTAGTGGTTCGTCGCCAGGGATCACTGAAGCTTTCTTT.

This clonotype was observed at least ten times. V is TRBV15 and J is TRBJ1-6, with D unresolved. This CDR3 region has 15 residues. V was cut by 0 bases and J by 9 bases, with 12 bases left in between. In germline, CDR1 is LNHNV, CDR2 YYDKDF (reference sequence). The CDR3 loop is CATSREGFGSSPLHF. The CDR3, as DNA: TGTGCCACCAGCAGAGAGGGGTTTGGAAGTTCACCCCTCCACTTT.

This clonotype has only a few counts. The genes are TRBV12-3 or TRBV12-4 and TRBJ2-4; D may be TRBD2 (5 bases). This CDR3 region has 18 residues. V was pared by 7 bases and J by 0 bases, with 22 bases between. Written as DNA, the CDR3 is TGTGCCAGCACCTTGTCCCCCGGCAGGAGGCTAGCCAAAAACATTCAGTACTTC. It is translated as CASTLSPGRRLAKNIQYF.

This clonotype was recorded at least ten times. The chain couples TRBV6-1 to TRBJ2-7, with D unclear. Trimming took off 4 bases at V and 9 bases at J, with 10 bases between the two ends. Germline-derived CDR1 and CDR2 are MNHNS and SASEGT. The CDR3 contains 11 residues. This CDR3 is CASSAGTVQYF. The DNA of the CDR3 is TGTGCCAGCAGTGCAGGTACCGTGCAGTACTTC.

Ten or more counts support this clonotype. The chain combines TRBV14 with TRBJ1-2; D is possibly TRBD1 (5 bases). CDR1 SGHDN and CDR2 FVKESK come from the germline V gene. CDR3 length equals 12 residues. Deletions cut 0 bases from V and 7 bases from J, with 6 bases between. The CDR3 is CASSQDRVGYTF. DNA for the CDR3: TGTGCCAGCAGCCAAGACAGGGTTGGCTACACCTTC. Supplemented by reference TRBV14 and TRBJ1-2, the full variable domain reads EAGVTQFPSHSVIEKGQTVTLRCDPISGHDNLYWYRRVMGKEIKFLLHFVKESKQDESGMPNNRFLAERTGGTYSTLKVQPAELEDSGVYFCASSQDRVGYTFGSGTRLTVV.